This T cell receptor (beta chain) derives from a study of human thymus T cells. V lost 4 bases, J lost 4 bases, and 2 bases lay in between. Germline-derived CDR1 and CDR2 are SGHRS and YFSETQ. CDR3 size: 10 residues. For this clone: Its antigen is unidentified.

Resections from corrective heart surgery supplied the thymus tissue. Donors were healthy Finnish infants having corrective surgery for congenital heart defects. Study findings and constraints: Repertoires sampled from thymus and blood appeared biased in V and J gene usage.

Some clones are missing from TCRdb's copy, which holds only in-frame ones; the method was immunoSEQ multiplex PCR. Among about 130,000 clones listed, about 93% were seen once. The sample was thymus tissue. The chain combines TRBV5-1 with TRBJ2-5; unclear D gene. This clonotype was sampled from a boy under three years old with a congenital heart defect but otherwise immunologically healthy. This CDR3 reads CASSGETQYF. DNA for the CDR3: TGCGCCAGCAGCGGAGAGACCCAGTACTTC.